The T cell receptor beta chain described here comes from a study of cytomegalovirus exposure and HLA in healthy donors. The V gene lost 4 bases and the J gene lost 7 bases, with 27 bases spanning the gap. The CDR3 is 18 amino acids. The germline V gene has CDR1 SGDLS and CDR2 YYNGEE. Both 60 Vbeta primers and 13 Jbeta primers went into the PCR. The method was immunoSEQ multiplex PCR; TCRdb's version includes in-frame clones alone and lacks a portion of them. The repertoire holds over 150,000 clones, 87% seen once, with more than 0.7% in the top ten. This TCR was sampled from a woman in her twenties or thirties in good health and CMV-seronegative. The V gene is TRBV9, the J gene TRBJ2-1; D is possibly TRBD2 (6 bases). Sequenced sample: PBMCs. The CDR3 loop reads CASSTPRRAVLEGNEQFF. CDR3 sequence (DNA): TGTGCCAGCAGCACCCCCCGGAGGGCGGTTCTAGAGGGGAATGAGCAGTTCTTC.